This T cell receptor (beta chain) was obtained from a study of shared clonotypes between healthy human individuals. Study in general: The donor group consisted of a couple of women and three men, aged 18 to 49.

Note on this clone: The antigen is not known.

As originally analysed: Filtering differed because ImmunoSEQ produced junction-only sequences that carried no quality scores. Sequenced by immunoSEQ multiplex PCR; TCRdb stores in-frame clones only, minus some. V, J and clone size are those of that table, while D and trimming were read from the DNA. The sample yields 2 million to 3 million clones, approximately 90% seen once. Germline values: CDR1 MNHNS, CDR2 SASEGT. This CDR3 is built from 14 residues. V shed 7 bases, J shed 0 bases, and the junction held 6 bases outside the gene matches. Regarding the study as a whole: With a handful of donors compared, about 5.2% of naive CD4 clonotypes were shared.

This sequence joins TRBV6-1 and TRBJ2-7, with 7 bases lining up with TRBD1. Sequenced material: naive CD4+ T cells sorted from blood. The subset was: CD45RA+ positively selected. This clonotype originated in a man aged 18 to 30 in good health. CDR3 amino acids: CASKGQITSYEQYF. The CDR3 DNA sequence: TGTGCCAGCAAGGGACAGATTACCTCCTACGAGCAGTACTTC.